The entry that follows covers one T cell receptor beta chain sequence. The assay, immunoSEQ v3.0, was run at survey level. Libraries were prepared by immunoSEQ multiplex PCR; TCRdb keeps only in-frame clonotypes and omits some of them. This table has some 18,000 clones, 87% appearing once. These data originate in a study of long-term antiretroviral therapy in people with HIV. The germline CDR1 and CDR2 sequences are LNHDA and SQIVND (reference sequence). This CDR3 is 12 amino acids long. The V end lost 3 bases, the J end lost 1 base, and 1 base lay between the germline ends. The TCR sequence derives from a man younger than 35 with HIV. Specimen: unsorted PBMCs, collected 2.1 years after starting antiretroviral therapy. The gene calls are TRBV19 and TRBJ1-5; no clear D. CDR3 amino acids: CASSMSNQPQHF. DNA of the CDR3: TGTGCCAGTAGTATGAGCAATCAGCCCCAGCATTTT.